The 8 T cell receptor beta chains given below trace back to one sample, sequenced in a study of T cells after yellow fever vaccination. TCRdb itself ran the 5' RACE reads through MiXCR, one entry per CDR3 protein. The top ten hold about 3% of the sample, which has 300,000 to 400,000 distinct CDR3 sequences, under 15% seen once. The material sequenced was CD4+ T cells sorted from PBMCs, taken 15 days after the yellow fever booster vaccination. The receptors were gathered from a young man who received the YFV17D yellow fever vaccine.

The sample holds many counts of this clonotype. The chain employs TRBV4-3 and TRBJ2-1; 7 nucleotides agree with TRBD2. V dropped 4 bases and J dropped 1; count of bases not matched to a gene: 13. Germline CDR1 LGHNA, CDR2 YSLEER. This CDR3 spans 18 amino acids. The CDR3 here is CASSRLGTGGGSYNEQFF. In DNA form, the CDR3 reads TGCGCCAGCAGCCGTCTTGGTACGGGGGGTGGTTCCTACAATGAGCAGTTCTTC.

V gene TRBV6-1 combines with J gene TRBJ2-5, with 7 bases that match TRBD2. The CDR3 covers 16 residues. Germline V gene sequence: CDR1 MNHNS, CDR2 SASEGT. The V segment lost 3 bases and the J segment 1 base; nucleotides outside the gene matches: 8. CDR3 sequence: CASSEQTGGSQETQYF. The CDR3 DNA reads as TGTGCCAGCAGTGAGCAGACGGGGGGAAGCCAAGAGACCCAGTACTTC.

CDR3 DNA sequence: TGTGCCAGCAGTTACTCGGGGCCTGGGATCTCTGAAGCTTTCTTT. Encoded protein: CASSYSGPGISEAFF. The chain links TRBV6-2 or TRBV6-3 to TRBJ1-1; TRBD1 is a possible D gene (5 bases). This CDR3 comprises 15 residues. Germline lookup yields CDR1 MNHEY and CDR2 SVGEGT. The ends were cut back, 0 bases at V and 6 bases at J, with 14 bases in the middle.

This clonotype was seen a few times. CDR3 amino acids: CAISGVGAQETQYF. The CDR3, as DNA: TGTGCCATCAGTGGAGTCGGAGCGCAAGAGACCCAGTACTTC. V and J are TRBV10-3 and TRBJ2-5; D gene ambiguous. Germline V gene lookup returns CDR1 ENHRY and CDR2 SYGVKD. V was trimmed by 4 bases and J by 2 bases, leaving 11 bases between them. There are 14 residues in the CDR3.

For this clonotype: This could be a read error, since a much larger clone is one nucleotide away. J is TRBJ2-3 and V is TRBV20-1; D gene unclear. V lost 0 bases, J lost 1 base, and 2 bases lay in between. Germline loops: CDR1 DFQATT, CDR2 SNEGSKA (reference sequence). The CDR3 runs to 12 residues. CDR3 DNA: TGCAGTGCTAGAGAAGGCACAGATACGCAGTATTTT. Encoded protein: CSAREGTDTQYF.

This clonotype appeared many times. This chain links TRBV18 with TRBJ2-5; 15 nucleotides match TRBD2. The CDR3 is 18 residues long. Per germline, CDR1 KGHSH and CDR2 LQKENI. With V trimmed by 1 base and J by 4 bases, 7 bases remained unmatched. In DNA, the CDR3 is TGTGCCAGCTCACCACGGACTAGCGGGGGGGCCTCCCCAGAGACCCAGTACTTC. Translation gives CASSPRTSGGASPETQYF. Looking up the rest from reference TRBV18 and TRBJ2-5 gives the full variable domain: NAGVMQNPRHLVRRRGQEARLRCSPMKGHSHVYWYRQLPEEGLKFMVYLQKENIIDESGMPKERFSAEFPKEGPSILRIQQVVRGDSAAYFCASSPRTSGGASPETQYFGPGTRLLVL.

Ten or more counts support this clonotype. The chain carries TRBV20-1 and TRBJ1-1; D call uncertain. The CDR3 runs to 13 residues. With 3 bases removed from V and 2 bases from J, the gap between germline ends came to 10 bases. The germline V gene encodes CDR1 DFQATT and CDR2 SNEGSKA (reference sequence). The CDR3 reads CSASNSLNTEAFF. CDR3 DNA sequence: TGCAGTGCTAGTAATAGCTTAAACACTGAAGCTTTCTTT.

This clonotype was detected a few times. CDR3 sequence (DNA): TGTGCCAGCAGTAGGTCTTCAGCTGAGCAGTTCTTC. This gives the protein CASSRSSAEQFF. V gene TRBV6-2 or TRBV6-3 combines with J gene TRBJ2-1; D is unclear. V was shortened by 5 bases and J by 9 bases, with 11 bases between the two germline ends. In germline, CDR1 is MNHEY, CDR2 SVGEGT. The CDR3 spans 12 residues.